These 31 T cell receptor beta chains came from one sample sequenced in a study of cytomegalovirus exposure and HLA in healthy donors. A multiplex PCR was run with 60 Vbeta primers and 13 Jbeta primers. Data came from immunoSEQ multiplex PCR; TCRdb stores just in-frame clones and leaves some out. Of tens of thousands of clones listed, 78% were seen once; the top ten hold 4.4%. Sequenced sample: PBMCs. The receptors derive from a male donor in good health and CMV-seropositive.

V is TRBV9 and J is TRBJ2-7, with 7 bases matching TRBD2. This CDR3 has 13 amino acids. J was trimmed by 6 bases and V by 1 base; bases with no gene match: 4. Germline V gene lookup returns CDR1 SGDLS and CDR2 YYNGEE. CDR3 protein: CASSVIAGGEQYF. CDR3 in DNA: TGTGCCAGCAGCGTAATAGCGGGTGGCGAGCAGTACTTC.

In this sample, this clone turned up once. The chain employs TRBV28 and TRBJ2-5, with 9 positions matching TRBD2. From germline, CDR1 is MDHEN and CDR2 SYDVKM. The CDR3 spans 16 residues. The trim removed 4 bases at V and 0 bases at J, leaving 6 bases unmatched. The CDR3 spells CASSSRLAVYQETQYF. CDR3 in DNA: TGTGCCAGCAGTTCTCGACTAGCGGTGTACCAAGAGACCCAGTACTTC. The full variable domain, with the rest looked up from reference TRBV28 and TRBJ2-5, is DVKVTQSSRYLVKRTGEKVFLECVQDMDHENMFWYRQDPGLGLRLIYFSYDVKMKEKGDIPEGYSVSREKKERFSLILESASTNQTSMYLCASSSRLAVYQETQYFGPGTRLLVL.

CDR3 sequence reads: CSVRAGGVEAFF. The CDR3 DNA reads as TGCAGCGTCCGAGCAGGGGGCGTGGAAGCTTTCTTT. The rearrangement joins TRBV29-1 to TRBJ1-1; 8 positions agree with TRBD1. The CDR3 extends over 12 amino acids. V trimming: 6 bases; J trimming: 8 bases; junction bases outside the gene matches: 8. Germline CDR1 reads SQVTM; CDR2 reads ANQGSEA.

This clone was seen only a few times. The chain couples TRBV29-1 to TRBJ1-3; D gene uncertain. The V gene lost 4 bases and the J gene lost 4 bases, with 8 bases spanning the gap. Per the germline V gene, CDR1 is SQVTM and CDR2 is ANQGSEA. The CDR3 is 12 amino acids. CDR3 in DNA: TGCAGCGTTGTAGTATCCGGAAACACCATATATTTT. Translated: CSVVVSGNTIYF.

V and J are TRBV28 and TRBJ1-4; no firm D call. The V and J ends lost 5 bases and 4 bases respectively, with 14 bases between them. CDR1 MDHEN and CDR2 SYDVKM come from the germline V gene. The CDR3 is 15 amino acids. In nucleotides, the CDR3 is TGTGCCAGCAGTCCCAGCGCCACCCATAATGAAAAACTGTTTTTT. Amino acids: CASSPSATHNEKLFF.

This clone was detected only once. Relative to the germline gene, one junction end is altered; a read error may explain this. The chain is built from TRBV5-1 and TRBJ2-3; no firm D call. Germline V CDR1 and CDR2: SGHRS, YFSETQ. This CDR3 is 11 amino acids long. In DNA, the CDR3 is TGCGCCAGCAGCTTGACAGATACGCGGTATTTT. Its translation is CASSLTDTRYF.

This chain links TRBV28 with TRBJ2-1, with 9 bases matching TRBD2. J gave up 14 bases and V 2 bases, and 7 bases lay outside the gene matches. This CDR3 is 13 amino acids long. Germline values: CDR1 MDHEN, CDR2 SYDVKM. The CDR3 loop is CASSLRRRGGEFF. The CDR3, as DNA: TGTGCCAGCAGTTTACGTAGGCGGGGGGGGGAGTTCTTC.

The chain has TRBV11-2 and TRBJ2-3, with D perhaps matching TRBD2 (6 bases). Per the germline V gene, CDR1 is SGHAT and CDR2 is FQNNGV. V dropped 5 bases and J dropped 2 bases, with 14 bases sitting between them. This CDR3 is built from 15 residues. This CDR3 is CASSRETWSTDTQYF. CDR3 nucleotide sequence: TGTGCCAGCAGCCGGGAGACCTGGTCCACAGATACGCAGTATTTT.

This chain uses TRBV6-5 with TRBJ2-7; 8 bases line up with TRBD2. From germline, CDR1 is MNHEY and CDR2 SVGAGI. V shed 5 bases, J shed 2 bases, and the junction held 5 bases outside the gene matches. The CDR3 runs to 14 residues. CDR3 residues: CASSTAGGTYEQYF. For the CDR3, the DNA is TGTGCCAGCAGTACGGCGGGGGGTACCTACGAGCAGTACTTC.

This chain connects TRBV10-3 to TRBJ2-1, with TRBD1 identical over 7 bases. J gave up 5 bases and V 4 bases, and 14 bases lay outside the gene matches. The germline CDR1 and CDR2 sequences are ENHRY and SYGVKD. The CDR3 covers 17 residues. For the CDR3, the DNA is TGTGCCATCAGTGCAGGCCCGGACAGGCGGCTGAACAATGAGCAGTTCTTC. This gives the protein CAISAGPDRRLNNEQFF.

This chain uses TRBV28 with TRBJ1-3; the D is unclear. The CDR3 totals 17 residues. Germline CDR1 and CDR2: MDHEN and SYDVKM. The V end was cut by 3 bases, the J end by 0 bases, with 15 bases between. The DNA of the CDR3 is TGTGCCAGCAGTTTGCAACCTATAGTCTCCTCTGGAAACACCATATATTTT. This gives the protein CASSLQPIVSSGNTIYF.

The chain has TRBV28 and TRBJ1-5; D is uncertain. V dropped 6 bases and J dropped 4 bases, with 13 bases sitting between them. CDR3 length: 14 residues. CDR1 MDHEN and CDR2 SYDVKM come from the germline V gene. The CDR3 spells CASSPVSSNQPQHF. The CDR3 nucleotides are TGTGCCAGCAGCCCGGTAAGCTCGAATCAGCCCCAGCATTTT.

V and J are TRBV18 and TRBJ1-2; D call uncertain. The CDR3 length is 15 residues. Looked up from germline, CDR1 is KGHSH and CDR2 is LQKENI. The V end was cut by 3 bases, the J end by 2 bases, with 13 bases between. The CDR3 sequence is CASSPISGLNYGYTF. CDR3 bases: TGTGCCAGCTCACCCATTTCGGGTCTGAACTATGGCTACACCTTC.

The chain couples TRBV7-2 to TRBJ2-2; D possibly corresponds to TRBD1 (6 bases). The germline CDR1 and CDR2 sequences are SGHTA and FQGNSA. The CDR3 has 15 residues. The V end was cut by 7 bases, the J end by 0 bases, with 12 bases between. The CDR3 bases are TGTGCCAGCACCACCGGGACAACGAACACCGGGGAGCTGTTTTTT. Its protein is CASTTGTTNTGELFF.

The CDR3 DNA is TGTGCTAGTGGTACCCTCGGGGGGTCTGAAGCTTTCTTT. Translating gives CASGTLGGSEAFF. The V and J genes are TRBV12-5 and TRBJ1-1; D is perhaps TRBD1 (5 bases). Germline V gives CDR1 LGHNT, CDR2 FRNRAP. This CDR3 spans 13 amino acids. Trimming stripped 5 bases from V and 6 bases from J, with 13 bases between.

V gene TRBV19 combines with J gene TRBJ1-5, with D possibly TRBD1 on 6 matching bases. This CDR3 contains 16 residues. Germline values: CDR1 LNHDA, CDR2 SQIVND (reference sequence). Trimming shortened V by 3 bases and J by 0 bases, and 12 bases separated the two germline ends. The CDR3 DNA reads as TGTGCCAGTAGTATCGGGCAGGGGCATAGCAATCAGCCCCAGCATTTT. It specifies CASSIGQGHSNQPQHF.

The V and J genes are TRBV19 and TRBJ1-1; TRBD1 agrees at 7 bases. Per the germline V gene, CDR1 is LNHDA and CDR2 is SQIVND (reference sequence). Germline trimming cut 5 bases from V and 4 bases from J; bases unmatched to any gene: 4. The CDR3 consists of 13 residues. CDR3 sequence reads: CASSPGQATEAFF. The DNA of the CDR3 is TGTGCCAGTAGTCCCGGACAGGCCACTGAAGCTTTCTTT.

The V gene is TRBV27, the J gene TRBJ2-7, with D possibly TRBD1 on 6 matching bases. This CDR3 is built from 14 residues. V lost 4 bases and J 3 bases, leaving 13 bases between the germline ends. Per germline, CDR1 MNHEY and CDR2 SMNVEV (reference sequence). As DNA, the CDR3 is TGTGCCAGCAGTTGGACAGTGAAAGACTACGAGCAGTACTTC. It yields the protein CASSWTVKDYEQYF.

This clone was seen once. The V gene is TRBV7-2, the J gene TRBJ2-5, with 8 bases identical to TRBD2. The CDR3 covers 15 residues. Germline V gene lookup returns CDR1 SGHTA and CDR2 FQGNSA. Losses at the gene ends were 4 bases for V and 4 bases for J; bases not matched to a gene: 8. The CDR3 DNA reads TGTGCCAGCAGCTACTCGGGACTAGTCGGAGAGACCCAGTACTTC. Translated, it gives CASSYSGLVGETQYF.

The CDR3, as DNA: TGTGCCAGCAGTGAACAGGGGACGCATTCACCCCTCCACTTT. This sequence encodes CASSEQGTHSPLHF. J is TRBJ1-6 and V is TRBV6-5; 7 nucleotides match TRBD1. After removal of 5 bases from V and 8 bases from J, the junction contained 6 bases not matched to a gene. Germline-derived CDR1 and CDR2 are MNHEY and SVGAGI. The CDR3 has 14 residues.

V and J are TRBV21-1 and TRBJ2-1; the table's D call of TRBD2 was not tested on the DNA. TRBV21-1 is a pseudogene. The CDR3 covers 16 residues. The CDR3 sequence: CASSKGLAGCDNEQFF. The CDR3, as DNA: TGTGCCAGCAGCAAAGGGCTAGCGGGGTGTGACAATGAGCAGTTCTTC.

The rearrangement links TRBV9 to TRBJ2-3, with 9 nucleotides matching TRBD2. CDR1 and CDR2 from the germline V gene are SGDLS and YYNGEE. The V segment lost 4 bases and the J segment 0 bases; nucleotides outside the gene matches: 9. The CDR3 length is 17 residues. CDR3 sequence: CASSPIRTSVSTDTQYF. CDR3 DNA sequence: TGTGCCAGCAGCCCCATTCGGACTAGCGTTAGCACAGATACGCAGTATTTT.

The chain employs TRBV30 and TRBJ2-7, with D perhaps matching TRBD1 (6 bases). CDR1 is GTSNPN and CDR2 is SVGIG in the germline V gene (reference sequence). The CDR3 has 13 amino acids. Trimming removed 2 bases at V and 5 bases at J, with 13 bases between. This CDR3 is CAWSLAGADEQYF. CDR3 DNA sequence: TGTGCCTGGAGTTTGGCAGGGGCCGACGAGCAGTACTTC.

The V call is TRBV30, the J call TRBJ2-2, with 8 bases fitting TRBD2. CDR1 is GTSNPN, CDR2 SVGIG, per germline (reference sequence). This CDR3 contains 14 residues. V trimming: 0 bases; J trimming: 6 bases; junction bases outside the gene matches: 3. This CDR3 reads CAWSVFSGAGELFF. The CDR3 DNA reads TGTGCCTGGAGTGTATTTAGCGGGGCCGGGGAGCTGTTTTTT.

CDR3 residues: CAWSEGQDNQPQHF. The CDR3 coding sequence is TGTGCCTGGAGTGAGGGGCAGGACAATCAGCCCCAGCATTTT. This chain links TRBV30 with TRBJ1-5, with D tentatively TRBD1 (5 bases). The V and J ends lost 1 base and 3 bases respectively, with 10 bases between them. The CDR3 is 14 amino acids. Germline values: CDR1 GTSNPN, CDR2 SVGIG (reference sequence).

The chain is built from TRBV6-1 and TRBJ1-5; D uncertain. The CDR3 sequence is 14 residues long. The V end lost 7 bases, the J end lost 0 bases, and 10 bases lay between the germline ends. Germline CDR1 reads MNHNS; CDR2 reads SASEGT. CDR3 loop: CASTGSHSNQPQHF. As DNA, the CDR3 is TGTGCCAGCACTGGGAGCCATAGCAATCAGCCCCAGCATTTT.

V is TRBV15 and J is TRBJ1-2; TRBD1 is a possible D gene (5 bases). The V gene's germline CDR1 is LNHNV and CDR2 YYDKDF (reference sequence). This CDR3 comprises 15 residues. V was shortened by 4 bases and J by 8 bases, with 20 bases between the two germline ends. The chain's CDR3 is CATSTRGKTAGGYTF. The CDR3 coding sequence is TGTGCCACCAGCACTAGAGGGAAGACAGCGGGCGGCTACACCTTC.

This sequence joins TRBV5-5 and TRBJ2-5; 10 nucleotides line up with TRBD1. V lost 2 bases to trimming and J lost 4 bases; unmatched junction nucleotides: 2. CDR3 length: 14 residues. Per the germline V gene, CDR1 is SGHKS and CDR2 is YYEKEE (reference sequence). Here the CDR3 DNA reads TGTGCCAGCAGCTTTGGACAGGGGGGAGAGACCCAGTACTTC. Amino acids: CASSFGQGGETQYF.

The chain has TRBV29-1 and TRBJ2-3; maybe TRBD2 (7 bases). Germline loops: CDR1 SQVTM, CDR2 ANQGSEA. CDR3 size: 13 residues. The ends were cut back, 4 bases at V and 5 bases at J, with 13 bases in the middle. The CDR3 bases are TGCAGCGTTGTAGGGGGGGCCATAGATACGCAGTATTTT. Residues: CSVVGGAIDTQYF.

The table lists this clone with a few counts. The CDR3 DNA reads TGTGCCAGTAGTACGGGACAGGGCAACGAAAAACTGTTTTTT. Translation: CASSTGQGNEKLFF. This chain uses TRBV19 with TRBJ1-4, with TRBD1 matching 9 bases. Germline V gene sequence: CDR1 LNHDA, CDR2 SQIVND (reference sequence). Trimming cost V 4 bases and J 8 bases; bases outside gene matches: 5. This CDR3 contains 14 residues.

The V and J genes are TRBV6-1 and TRBJ2-2; D unresolved. V lost 2 bases and J 7 bases, leaving 5 bases between the germline ends. The germline V gene encodes CDR1 MNHNS and CDR2 SASEGT. The CDR3 is 12 amino acids. The CDR3 spells CASSEFGGELFF. For the CDR3, the DNA is TGTGCCAGCAGTGAATTCGGCGGGGAGCTGTTTTTT.